The next 30 T cell receptor beta chains were all read from a single sample in a study of T cell responses to AZD1222 COVID-19 vaccine. Using immunoSEQ multiplex PCR, the repertoire was profiled, and TCRdb retains in-frame clones only, with some absent. Found here are roughly 140,000 clones, about 87% of them singletons; the top ten hold less than 2.5%. The sample consisted of peripheral blood, taken on day 0 of AZD1222 vaccination. These receptors were collected from an adult in good health.

This chain links TRBV7-9 with TRBJ1-2; 8 bases are a match to TRBD1. This CDR3 has 16 residues. After removal of 5 bases from V and 6 bases from J, the junction contained 14 bases not matched to a gene. The germline CDR1 and CDR2 sequences are SEHNR and FQNEAQ (reference sequence). The CDR3 DNA is TGTGCCAGCAGCCCCGTCGTCCCAGGACAGGGTCATGGCTACACCTTC. Its protein product is CASSPVVPGQGHGYTF.

The J gene is TRBJ2-4, the V gene TRBV2, with 15 bases fitting TRBD2. CDR1 SNHLY and CDR2 FYNNEI come from the germline V gene. CDR3 length: 15 residues. V was pared by 6 bases and J by 8 bases, with 5 bases of the junction left unmatched. The CDR3 loop is CASRPRTSGRDIQYF. In DNA, the CDR3 is TGTGCCAGCAGGCCTCGGACTAGCGGGAGGGACATTCAGTACTTC.

The chain employs TRBV5-4 and TRBJ2-1; 9 positions agree with TRBD2. V lost 2 bases to trimming and J lost 10 bases; unmatched junction nucleotides: 1. Germline-derived CDR1 and CDR2 are SGHNT and YYREEE (reference sequence). The length of the CDR3 is 12 residues. CDR3 in amino acids: CASSFGLAEQFF. CDR3 coding DNA: TGTGCCAGCAGCTTCGGACTAGCGGAGCAGTTCTTC.

This chain connects TRBV7-3 to TRBJ2-3; D is ambiguous. The germline V gene has CDR1 SGHTA and CDR2 FQGTGA. Trimming took off 3 bases at V and 4 bases at J, with 8 bases between the two ends. The CDR3 runs 13 residues. Written as DNA, the CDR3 is TGTGCCAGCAGCTTGGAGAATGCAGATACGCAGTATTTT. The encoded protein is CASSLENADTQYF. The full variable domain, with the rest looked up from reference TRBV7-3 and TRBJ2-3, is GAGVSQTPSNKVTEKGKYVELRCDPISGHTALYWYRQSLGQGPEFLIYFQGTGAADDSGLPNDRFFAVRPEGSVSTLKIQRTERGDSAVYLCASSLENADTQYFGPGTRLTVL.

The rearrangement joins TRBV7-8 to TRBJ1-1; no clear D gene. The germline V gene has CDR1 SGHVS and CDR2 FQNEAQ. V was cut by 1 base and J by 1 base, with 4 bases left in between. CDR3 length: 13 amino acids. This chain's CDR3 is CASSLEENTEAFF. The CDR3 DNA sequence: TGTGCCAGCAGCTTAGAAGAGAACACTGAAGCTTTCTTT.

This rearrangement joins TRBV28 to TRBJ1-6; 9 nucleotides align to TRBD1. This CDR3 is 15 amino acids long. CDR1 MDHEN and CDR2 SYDVKM come from the germline V gene. V was clipped by 6 bases and J by 8 bases; unmatched bases: 8. The CDR3, as DNA: TGTGCCAGCAGCAGGGACAGGGCTCCCGATTCACCCCTCCACTTT. It specifies CASSRDRAPDSPLHF.

The gene calls are TRBV6-2 or TRBV6-3 and TRBJ1-3, with D uncertain. The CDR3 covers 15 residues. Germline-derived CDR1 and CDR2 are MNHEY and SVGEGT. V was trimmed by 2 bases and J by 0 bases, leaving 8 bases between them. Here the CDR3 reads CASSYASISGNTIYF. In DNA, the CDR3 is TGTGCCAGCAGTTACGCGTCGATCTCTGGAAACACCATATATTTT.

J is TRBJ1-2 and V is TRBV5-4, with 7 bases aligning to TRBD1. The CDR3 totals 15 residues. From germline, CDR1 is SGHNT and CDR2 YYREEE (reference sequence). With 0 bases clipped from V and 7 bases from J, the junction kept 9 bases outside the gene matches. CDR3 coding DNA: TGTGCCAGCAGCTTGGATTCAGGGGGAGGCTCTGGCTACACCTTC. Translated: CASSLDSGGGSGYTF.

This clone came up a few times. This chain uses TRBV5-1 with TRBJ1-6; 12 bases line up with TRBD1. The CDR3 extends over 17 amino acids. V lost 4 bases and J lost 11; bases outside the gene matches: 13. Germline assignment: CDR1 SGHRS and CDR2 YFSETQ. The CDR3 DNA reads as TGCGCCAGCAGCGAGGGGGCGGCGGGGACAGGGGGCCCACCCCTCCACTTT. Translated, it gives CASSEGAAGTGGPPLHF.

The gene calls are TRBV30 and TRBJ1-4, with 7 bases fitting TRBD1. The CDR3 has 16 residues. V lost 0 bases to trimming and J lost 2 bases; unmatched junction nucleotides: 6. The germline gives CDR1 GTSNPN, CDR2 SVGIG (reference sequence). The CDR3 here is CAWSVLRGRTNEKLFF. CDR3 DNA: TGTGCCTGGAGTGTACTGAGGGGGCGGACTAATGAAAAACTGTTTTTT. Variable domain in full (rest from reference TRBV30 and TRBJ1-4): SQTIHQWPATLVQPVGSPLSLECTVEGTSNPNLYWYRQAAGRGLQLLFYSVGIGQISSEVPQNLSASRPQDRQFILSSKKLLLSDSGFYLCAWSVLRGRTNEKLFFGSGTQLSVL.

This clone has only one observation. At one end the junction does not follow the germline gene, possibly because of a read error. The rearrangement joins TRBV7-6 to TRBJ2-7; 8 bases are shared with TRBD2. Germline CDR1 SGHVS, CDR2 FNYEAQ. The CDR3 covers 13 residues. The CDR3 DNA reads TGTGCCAGCAGTTTAGCGGGAAACGACGAGCAGTACTTC. Amino acid sequence: CASSLAGNDEQYF. The full variable domain, completed using reference TRBV7-6 and TRBJ2-7, is GAGVSQSPRYKVTKRGQDVALRCDPISGHVSLYWYRQALGQGPEFLTYFNYEAQQDKSGLPNDRFSAERPEGSISTLTIQRTEQRDSAMYRCASSLAGNDEQYFGPGTRLTVT.

V and J are TRBV28 and TRBJ2-1; D may match TRBD1 or TRBD2 (6 bases each). Germline V lookup: CDR1 MDHEN, CDR2 SYDVKM. This CDR3 comprises 13 residues. V was clipped by 6 bases and J by 6 bases, with 12 bases between them. Here the CDR3 DNA reads TGTGCCAGCAGGTTGGAGGGGGGCAATGAGCAGTTCTTC. It specifies CASRLEGGNEQFF.

The rearrangement links TRBV6-2 or TRBV6-3 to TRBJ2-1; possibly TRBD1 or TRBD2 for D (5 bases each). Trimming took off 5 bases at V and 5 bases at J, with 10 bases between the two ends. CDR1 is MNHEY and CDR2 is SVGEGT in the germline V gene. This CDR3 contains 13 residues. The chain's CDR3 is CASSPTGHNEQFF. DNA of the CDR3: TGTGCCAGCAGTCCCACGGGACACAATGAGCAGTTCTTC.

The chain has TRBV6-5 and TRBJ1-1; no definite D call. This CDR3 region has 11 residues. Trimming removed 6 bases at V and 2 bases at J, with 4 bases between. CDR1 is MNHEY and CDR2 is SVGAGI in the germline V gene. CDR3 region: CASSANTEAFF. Written as DNA, the CDR3 is TGTGCCAGCAGCGCCAACACTGAAGCTTTCTTT.

This chain uses TRBV28 with TRBJ2-7; the match to TRBD1 covers 11 bases. The length of the CDR3 is 15 residues. Germline CDR1 is MDHEN and CDR2 is SYDVKM. The trim removed 3 bases at V and 3 bases at J, leaving 4 bases unmatched. The CDR3 nucleotides read TGTGCCAGCAGTTTTATTGGGACAGGGGGCTACGAGCAGTACTTC. This translates into CASSFIGTGGYEQYF.

The chain links TRBV3-1 (or the pseudogene TRBV3-2) to TRBJ2-2, with D unresolved. The CDR3 is 12 amino acids. The V end was cut by 5 bases, the J end by 5 bases, with 6 bases between. The germline CDR1 and CDR2 sequences are LGHDT and YNNKEL (reference sequence). In nucleotides, the CDR3 is TGTGCCAGCAGCTTGGTGACCGGGGAGCTGTTTTTT. Translated: CASSLVTGELFF.

There are a few counts of this clone. The chain couples TRBV3-1 (or the pseudogene TRBV3-2) to TRBJ2-5; TRBD2 might be the D (6 bases). CDR1 LGHDT and CDR2 YNNKEL come from the germline V gene (reference sequence). Trimming removed 3 bases at V and 9 bases at J, with 11 bases between. The CDR3 consists of 12 residues. DNA for the CDR3: TGTGCCAGCAGCCAGCAGGCGGGGCCCCAGTACTTC. It translates to CASSQQAGPQYF.

The rearrangement uses TRBV5-1 and TRBJ1-1; D possibly corresponds to TRBD1 (6 bases). Looked up from germline, CDR1 is SGHRS and CDR2 is YFSETQ. The V and J ends lost 4 bases and 10 bases respectively, with 20 bases between them. This CDR3 is 14 amino acids long. In DNA, the CDR3 is TGCGCCAGCAGCCCTACGGCAGGGGATTGGGGAGCTTTCTTT. It codes for CASSPTAGDWGAFF.

The sample holds a few counts of this clone. This sequence joins TRBV25-1 and TRBJ2-7; maybe TRBD2 (6 bases). CDR1 is MGHDK and CDR2 is SYGVNS in the germline V gene. The V and J ends lost 3 bases and 5 bases respectively, with 14 bases between them. This CDR3 has 14 amino acids. CDR3 region: CASSDQDYQNEQYF. As DNA, the CDR3 is TGTGCCAGCAGTGACCAGGACTACCAGAACGAGCAGTACTTC.

The rearrangement uses TRBV4-3 and TRBJ1-1, with a possible D match to TRBD1 (5 bases). This CDR3 contains 15 residues. The germline CDR1 and CDR2 sequences are LGHNA and YSLEER. V was pared by 1 base and J by 1 base, with 10 bases between. CDR3 sequence (DNA): TGCGCCAGCAGCCAAGCCGGGACGGAGAACACTGAAGCTTTCTTT. It codes for CASSQAGTENTEAFF.

The V and J genes are TRBV11-2 and TRBJ2-1; 10 bases fit TRBD2. Per germline, CDR1 SGHAT and CDR2 FQNNGV. Trimming cost V 5 bases and J 4 bases; bases outside gene matches: 11. This CDR3 contains 17 residues. CDR3 in amino acids: CASSLSPGTSAYNEQFF. CDR3 DNA sequence: TGTGCCAGCAGCCTCTCCCCCGGGACTAGCGCATACAATGAGCAGTTCTTC.

The rearrangement links TRBV6-5 to TRBJ1-3; TRBD1 matches at 8 bases. CDR1 is MNHEY and CDR2 is SVGAGI in the germline V gene. Losses at the gene ends were 11 bases for V and 3 bases for J; bases not matched to a gene: 12. The CDR3 spans 15 residues. CDR3 in amino acids: CAHSRAGGVGNTIYF. In nucleotides, the CDR3 is TGTGCCCACAGTAGGGCAGGGGGCGTTGGAAACACCATATATTTT.

The rearrangement uses TRBV11-3 and TRBJ2-7; 7 nucleotides match TRBD2. The CDR3 is 13 residues long. CDR1 is SGHNT, CDR2 YENEEA, per germline. J lost 7 bases, V lost 0 bases, and 3 bases had no gene match. In DNA form, the CDR3 reads TGTGCCAGCAGCTTAGATGGAGCGGGAGAGCAGTACTTC. Amino acid sequence: CASSLDGAGEQYF.

V and J are TRBV12-5 and TRBJ1-2, with D perhaps TRBD1 (5 bases). CDR3 length equals 14 residues. Trimming took off 3 bases at V and 1 base at J, with 9 bases between the two ends. From germline, CDR1 is LGHNT and CDR2 FRNRAP. CDR3 protein: CASGFPTVNYGYTF. The CDR3 DNA follows: TGTGCTAGTGGTTTTCCGACAGTTAACTATGGCTACACCTTC.

The rearrangement joins TRBV6-1 to TRBJ2-3; a possible D gene is TRBD1 (5 bases). The V gene's germline CDR1 is MNHNS and CDR2 SASEGT. The CDR3 sequence is 17 residues long. Between the trimmed V and J ends, which lost 0 bases and 2 bases, there was a span of 15 bases. CDR3 residues: CASSEAFVGADTDTQYF. The CDR3 coding sequence is TGTGCCAGCAGTGAAGCGTTTGTTGGGGCCGACACAGATACGCAGTATTTT.

In its sample, this clone was seen once. The genes are TRBV7-8 and TRBJ2-1, with TRBD1 matching 8 bases. From germline, CDR1 is SGHVS and CDR2 FQNEAQ. The CDR3 has 15 residues. V dropped 6 bases and J dropped 4; count of bases not matched to a gene: 8. The chain's CDR3 is CASSLTGVSYNEQFF. The CDR3, as DNA: TGTGCCAGCAGTTTGACAGGGGTTTCGTACAATGAGCAGTTCTTC.

V and J are TRBV3-1 (or the pseudogene TRBV3-2) and TRBJ1-3, with D unclear. CDR3 length equals 15 residues. Deletions cut 2 bases from V and 4 bases from J, with 12 bases between. Germline assignment: CDR1 LGHDT and CDR2 YNNKEL (reference sequence). CDR3 loop: CASSQSRTGGNTIYF. In DNA form, the CDR3 reads TGTGCCAGCAGCCAATCCCGGACGGGGGGAAACACCATATATTTT.

The V gene is TRBV11-2, the J gene TRBJ1-6, with D unresolved. V lost 1 base, J lost 4 bases, and 20 bases lay in between. This CDR3 is built from 19 residues. CDR1 and CDR2 (germline): SGHAT, FQNNGV. The CDR3 here is CASSLGYRGTNGYNSPLHF. The CDR3, as DNA: TGTGCCAGCAGCTTAGGGTATAGAGGCACCAACGGGTATAATTCACCCCTCCACTTT.

The V call is TRBV5-5, the J call TRBJ2-1, with D possibly TRBD1 on 6 matching bases. CDR1 and CDR2 (germline): SGHKS, YYEKEE (reference sequence). CDR3 size: 14 residues. V was pared by 4 bases and J by 10 bases, with 18 bases between. The CDR3 bases are TGTGCCAGCAGCCTCGCAGGGGTGGCTGGAGAGCAGTTCTTC. As protein: CASSLAGVAGEQFF.

This sequence joins TRBV11-3 and TRBJ2-4, with no clear D. This CDR3 is built from 15 residues. Germline-derived CDR1 and CDR2 are SGHNT and YENEEA. Trimming pared 0 bases from V and 0 bases from J, leaving 6 bases between. The CDR3 region has the DNA TGTGCCAGCAGCTTAGATCTCCCAGCCAAAAACATTCAGTACTTC. Amino acids: CASSLDLPAKNIQYF.